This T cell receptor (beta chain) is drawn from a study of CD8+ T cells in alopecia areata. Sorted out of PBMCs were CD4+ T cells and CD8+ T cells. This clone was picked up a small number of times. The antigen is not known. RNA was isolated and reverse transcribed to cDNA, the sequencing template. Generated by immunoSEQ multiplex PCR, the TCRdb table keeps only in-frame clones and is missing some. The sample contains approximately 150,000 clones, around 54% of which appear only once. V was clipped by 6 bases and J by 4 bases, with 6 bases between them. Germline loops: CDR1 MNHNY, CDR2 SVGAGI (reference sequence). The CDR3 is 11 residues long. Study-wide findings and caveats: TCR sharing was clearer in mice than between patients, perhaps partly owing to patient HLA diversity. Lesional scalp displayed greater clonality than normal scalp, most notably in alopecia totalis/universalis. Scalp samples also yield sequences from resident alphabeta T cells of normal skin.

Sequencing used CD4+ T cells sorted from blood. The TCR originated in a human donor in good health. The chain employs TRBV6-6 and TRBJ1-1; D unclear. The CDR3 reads CASRERTEAFF. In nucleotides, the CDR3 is TGTGCCAGCAGAGAGCGCACTGAAGCTTTCTTT.